Reported below is one T cell receptor beta chain. The clone's antigen remains unknown. One base away there is no much larger clone; base qualities are not given. The data were taken from a study of T cells after somatic rescue of genetic block (dated by TCRdb to about 2020). Study-level background: The study assessed how robust, over the long term, a T-cell system was when the system had developed through somatic rescue of a genetic block in T-cell development.

The CDR3 goes from the cysteine to the phenylalanine over 14 residues. Only the CDR3 DNA stays, 42 bases, in frame from base 1. The germline V gene yields SGHVS for CDR1 and FNYEAQ for CDR2. V gives up 5 bases and J gives up 7 bases, and the segment between their germline ends measures 14 bases. The library relied on the immunoSEQ multiplex PCR assay. Drawn from immuneACCESS, this table holds only the in-frame rearrangements with V and J called that TCRdb kept. Clones are partly lost; checked studies trace under half to an unresolved V gene and leave the rest unexplained. The sample contains roughly 92,000 clones, over 80% of them found a single time. 1.5% to 2% of the sample is taken by the ten largest.

The V gene is TRBV7-6 and the J gene is TRBJ1-4; a tentative D match to TRBD1 spans 5 bases. The receptor comes from a young woman. Sequenced input: peripheral blood mononuclear cells (PBMCs). The DNA sequence reads TGTGCCAGCAGCACCAGGACATTTGGTGAAAAACTGTTTTTT. This encodes CASSTRTFGEKLFF.